This T cell receptor beta chain was observed in a study of vaccination and CD4 T cells after COVID-19. Cultured CD4+ T-cell DNA underwent Oncomine TCR Beta short-read sequencing. Using its own MiXCR run on the PCR reads, TCRdb lists one record per CDR3 protein. The data show fewer than 25,000 distinct CDR3 sequences, roughly 45% seen once. Comment on this clonotype: No antigen is known for it.

Treatment specified: approximately nine-day PBMC culture with coronavirus spike peptide pools or control peptides (ViraFEST assay). The CDR3 runs to 13 residues. V was trimmed by 0 bases and J by 2 bases, leaving 4 bases between them. Germline V CDR1 and CDR2: MNHEY, SVGAGI. V gene TRBV6-5 combines with J gene TRBJ2-5; D is uncertain. The clonotype was recovered from a human donor who had recovered from COVID-19. Input material: CD4+ T cells from blood, cultured in vitro. CDR3 DNA sequence: TGTGCCAGCAGTTACTCGGGACAAGAGACCCAGTACTTC. Its protein is CASSYSGQETQYF.